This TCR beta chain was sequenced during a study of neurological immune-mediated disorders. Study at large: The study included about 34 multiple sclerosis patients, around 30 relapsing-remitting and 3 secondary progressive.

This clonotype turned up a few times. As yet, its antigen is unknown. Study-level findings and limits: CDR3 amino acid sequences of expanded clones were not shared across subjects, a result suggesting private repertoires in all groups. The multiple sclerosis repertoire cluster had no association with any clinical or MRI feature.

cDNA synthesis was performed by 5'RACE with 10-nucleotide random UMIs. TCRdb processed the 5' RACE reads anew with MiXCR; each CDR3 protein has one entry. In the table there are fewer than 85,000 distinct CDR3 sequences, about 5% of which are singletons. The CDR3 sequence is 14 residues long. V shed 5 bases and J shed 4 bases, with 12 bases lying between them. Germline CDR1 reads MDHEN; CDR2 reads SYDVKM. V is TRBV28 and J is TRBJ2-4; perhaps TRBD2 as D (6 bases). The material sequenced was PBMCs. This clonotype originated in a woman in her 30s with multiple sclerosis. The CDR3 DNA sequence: TGTGCCAGCAGTACCGTGGGACTTAAAAACATTCAGTACTTC. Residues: CASSTVGLKNIQYF.